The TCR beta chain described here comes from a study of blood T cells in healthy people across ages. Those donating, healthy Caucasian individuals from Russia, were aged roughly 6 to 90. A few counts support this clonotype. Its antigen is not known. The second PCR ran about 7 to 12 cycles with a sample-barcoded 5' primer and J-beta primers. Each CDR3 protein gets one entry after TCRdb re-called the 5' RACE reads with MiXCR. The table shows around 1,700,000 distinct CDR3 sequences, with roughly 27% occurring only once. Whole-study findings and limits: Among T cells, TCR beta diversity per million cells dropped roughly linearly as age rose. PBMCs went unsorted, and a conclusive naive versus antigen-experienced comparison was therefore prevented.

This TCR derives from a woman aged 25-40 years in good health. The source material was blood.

The CDR3 nucleotides are TGTGCCAGCAGCCAAGTTGAAGCGGGGAATGAGCAGTTCTTC. Its protein is CASSQVEAGNEQFF. This chain uses TRBV3-1 with TRBJ2-1; 7 positions match TRBD2. Germline values: CDR1 LGHDT, CDR2 YNNKEL (reference sequence). The CDR3 runs to 14 residues. The trim removed 1 base at V and 7 bases at J, leaving 4 bases unmatched.